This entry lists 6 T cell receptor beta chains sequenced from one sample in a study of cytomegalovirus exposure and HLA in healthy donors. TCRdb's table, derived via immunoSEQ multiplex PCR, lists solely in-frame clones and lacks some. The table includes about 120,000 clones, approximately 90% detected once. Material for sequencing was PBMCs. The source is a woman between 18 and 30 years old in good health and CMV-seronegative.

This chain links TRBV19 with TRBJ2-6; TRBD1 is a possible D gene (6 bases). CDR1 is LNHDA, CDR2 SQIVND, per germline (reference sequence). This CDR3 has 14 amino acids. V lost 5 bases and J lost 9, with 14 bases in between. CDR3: CASSSRDIINVLTF. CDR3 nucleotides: TGTGCCAGTAGTTCCCGGGACATCATCAACGTCCTGACTTTC.

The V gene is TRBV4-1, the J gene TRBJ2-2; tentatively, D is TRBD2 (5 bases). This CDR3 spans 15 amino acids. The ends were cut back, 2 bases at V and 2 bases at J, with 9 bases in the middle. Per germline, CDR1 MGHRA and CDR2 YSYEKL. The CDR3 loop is CASSQRGSNTGELFF. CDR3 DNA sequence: TGCGCCAGCAGCCAACGCGGGTCTAACACCGGGGAGCTGTTTTTT.

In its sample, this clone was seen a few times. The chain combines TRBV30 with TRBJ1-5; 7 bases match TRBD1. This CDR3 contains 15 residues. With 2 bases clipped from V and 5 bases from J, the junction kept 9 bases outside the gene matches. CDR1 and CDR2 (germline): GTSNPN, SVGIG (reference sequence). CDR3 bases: TGTGCCTGGAGTCCATCGACAGGGAAACATCAGCCCCAGCATTTT. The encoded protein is CAWSPSTGKHQPQHF.

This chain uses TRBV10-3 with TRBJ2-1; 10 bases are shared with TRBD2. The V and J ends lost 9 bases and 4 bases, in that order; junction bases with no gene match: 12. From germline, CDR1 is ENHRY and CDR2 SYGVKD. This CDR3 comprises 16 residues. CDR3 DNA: TGTGCCATTCGACTGCGGGCTAGCGGGGGATACAATGAGCAGTTCTTC. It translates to CAIRLRASGGYNEQFF.

The CDR3 loop is CASSEGYGSYEQYF. The DNA of the CDR3 is TGTGCCAGCAGTGAAGGGTACGGGTCCTACGAGCAGTACTTC. This sequence joins TRBV25-1 and TRBJ2-7; D remains ambiguous. Trimming removed 2 bases at V and 1 base at J, with 9 bases between. Germline CDR1 and CDR2: MGHDK and SYGVNS. This CDR3 spans 14 amino acids.

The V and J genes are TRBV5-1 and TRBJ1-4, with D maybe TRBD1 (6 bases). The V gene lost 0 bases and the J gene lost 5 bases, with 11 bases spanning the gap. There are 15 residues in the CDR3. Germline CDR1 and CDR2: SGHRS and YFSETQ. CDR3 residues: CASSLDSGTNEKLFF. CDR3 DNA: TGCGCCAGCAGCTTGGATTCTGGGACAAATGAAAAACTGTTTTTT.